This T cell receptor (beta chain) was retrieved from a study of shared clonotypes between healthy human individuals. Terminally differentiated effector memory CD45RA+ cells were left out of the naive CD8 fraction, which was CD45RO-negative and positively selected for CCR7. Donors, without exception, were Caucasian adults residing in Nashville, Tennessee. This was a deep-level run. TCRdb's table, derived via immunoSEQ multiplex PCR, lists solely in-frame clones and lacks some. The table shows over 800,000 clones, with 90% to 95% occurring only once. Points on this clone: Its specificity is not known.

Study outcomes and limitations: Rarefaction gave evidence that sorted-subset sequencing remained incomplete despite large depth.

This CDR3 comprises 14 residues. The germline gives CDR1 SGDLS, CDR2 YYNGEE. V gave up 0 bases and J gave up 7 bases; unmatched junction bases: 4. Material: naive CD8+ T cells sorted from blood. This chain uses TRBV9 with TRBJ2-1; 7 nucleotides align to TRBD1. The receptor comes from a man under 40 in good health. The CDR3 reads CASSVEGQVNEQFF. CDR3 in DNA: TGTGCCAGCAGCGTAGAAGGACAGGTGAATGAGCAGTTCTTC.